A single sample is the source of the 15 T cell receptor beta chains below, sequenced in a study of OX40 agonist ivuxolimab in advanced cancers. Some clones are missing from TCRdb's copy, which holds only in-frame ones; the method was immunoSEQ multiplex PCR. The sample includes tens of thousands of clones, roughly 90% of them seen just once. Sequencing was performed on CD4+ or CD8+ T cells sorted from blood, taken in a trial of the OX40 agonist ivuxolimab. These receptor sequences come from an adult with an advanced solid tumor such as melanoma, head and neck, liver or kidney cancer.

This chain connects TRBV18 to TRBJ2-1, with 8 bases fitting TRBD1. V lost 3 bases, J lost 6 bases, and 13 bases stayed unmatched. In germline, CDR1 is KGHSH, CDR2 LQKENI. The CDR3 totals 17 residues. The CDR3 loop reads CASSPTLGQGSANEQFF. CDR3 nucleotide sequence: TGTGCCAGCTCACCTACTCTAGGACAGGGCTCAGCCAATGAGCAGTTCTTC.

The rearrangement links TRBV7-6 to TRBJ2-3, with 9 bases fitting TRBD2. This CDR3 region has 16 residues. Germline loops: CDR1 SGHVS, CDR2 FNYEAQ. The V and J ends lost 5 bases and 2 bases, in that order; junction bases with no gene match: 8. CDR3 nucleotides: TGTGCCAGCAGCCCAGAAGGCGGGAGGGCCACAGATACGCAGTATTTT. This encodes CASSPEGGRATDTQYF.

CDR3 sequence: CASSQDRGEGNTIYF. CDR3 nucleotide sequence: TGCGCCAGCAGCCAGGACAGGGGGGAGGGAAACACCATATATTTT. The chain couples TRBV4-1 to TRBJ1-3, with TRBD1 matching 10 bases. Looked up from germline, CDR1 is MGHRA and CDR2 is YSYEKL. Unmatched junction bases numbered 3, after V lost 3 bases and J lost 4 bases. The CDR3 has 15 amino acids.

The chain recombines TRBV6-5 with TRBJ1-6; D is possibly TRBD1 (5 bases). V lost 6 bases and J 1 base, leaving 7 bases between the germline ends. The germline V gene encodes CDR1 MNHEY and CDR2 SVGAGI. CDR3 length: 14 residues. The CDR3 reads CASRGVSYNSPLHF. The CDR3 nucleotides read TGTGCCAGCAGAGGGGTATCCTATAATTCACCCCTCCACTTT.

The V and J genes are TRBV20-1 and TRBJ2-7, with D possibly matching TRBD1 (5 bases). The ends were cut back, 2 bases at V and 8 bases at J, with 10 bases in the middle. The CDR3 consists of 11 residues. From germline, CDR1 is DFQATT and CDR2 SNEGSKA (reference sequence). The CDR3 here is CSARQGNQQYF. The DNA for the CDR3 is TGCAGTGCTAGACAGGGAAATCAGCAGTACTTC.

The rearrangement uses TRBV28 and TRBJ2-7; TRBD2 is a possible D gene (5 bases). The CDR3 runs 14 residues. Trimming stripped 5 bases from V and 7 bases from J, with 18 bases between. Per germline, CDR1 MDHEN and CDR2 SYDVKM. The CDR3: CASSPTRESREQYF. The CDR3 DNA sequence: TGTGCCAGCAGTCCCACTAGGGAATCTAGGGAGCAGTACTTC.

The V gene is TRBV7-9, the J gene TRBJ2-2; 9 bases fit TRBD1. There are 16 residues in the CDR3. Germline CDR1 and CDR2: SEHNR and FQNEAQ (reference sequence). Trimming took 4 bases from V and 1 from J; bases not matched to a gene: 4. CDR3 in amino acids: CASSSGTGWNTGELFF. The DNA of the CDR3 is TGTGCCAGCAGCTCGGGGACAGGGTGGAACACCGGGGAGCTGTTTTTT. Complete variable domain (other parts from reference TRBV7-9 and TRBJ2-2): DTGVSQNPRHKITKRGQNVTFRCDPISEHNRLYWYRQTLGQGPEFLTYFQNEAQLEKSRLLSDRFSAERPKGSFSTLEIQRTEQGDSAMYLCASSSGTGWNTGELFFGEGSRLTVL.

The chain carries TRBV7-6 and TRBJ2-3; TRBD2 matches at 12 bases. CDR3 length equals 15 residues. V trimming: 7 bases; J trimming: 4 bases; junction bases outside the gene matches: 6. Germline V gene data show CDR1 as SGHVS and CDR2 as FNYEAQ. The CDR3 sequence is CASTLAGGPSDTQYF. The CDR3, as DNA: TGTGCCAGCACCCTAGCGGGAGGGCCGTCAGATACGCAGTATTTT.

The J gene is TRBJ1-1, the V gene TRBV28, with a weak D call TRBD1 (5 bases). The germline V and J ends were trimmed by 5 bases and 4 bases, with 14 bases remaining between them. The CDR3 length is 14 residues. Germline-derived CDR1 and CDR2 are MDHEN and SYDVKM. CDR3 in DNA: TGTGCCAGCAGTCTCCCCGGACATCTCACTGAAGCTTTCTTT. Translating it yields CASSLPGHLTEAFF.

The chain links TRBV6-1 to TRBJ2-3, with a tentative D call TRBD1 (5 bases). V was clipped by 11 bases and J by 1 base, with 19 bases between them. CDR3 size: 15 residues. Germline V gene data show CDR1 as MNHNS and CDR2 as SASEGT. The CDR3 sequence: CAAAPLLGGTDTQYF. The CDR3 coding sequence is TGTGCCGCCGCCCCGTTGCTAGGGGGCACAGATACGCAGTATTTT.

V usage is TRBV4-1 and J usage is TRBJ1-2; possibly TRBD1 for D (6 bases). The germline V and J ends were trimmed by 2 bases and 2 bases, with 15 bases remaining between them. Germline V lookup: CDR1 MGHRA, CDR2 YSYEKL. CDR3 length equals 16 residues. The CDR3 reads CASSQQTGQSNYGYTF. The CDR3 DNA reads TGCGCCAGCAGCCAACAGACCGGACAGTCAAACTATGGCTACACCTTC.

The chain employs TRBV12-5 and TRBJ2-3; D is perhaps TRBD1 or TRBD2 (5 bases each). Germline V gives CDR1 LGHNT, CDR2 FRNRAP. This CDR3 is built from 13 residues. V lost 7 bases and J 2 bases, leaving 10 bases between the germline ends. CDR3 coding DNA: TGTGCTAGTGTGCCTGGGACCACAGATACGCAGTATTTT. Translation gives CASVPGTTDTQYF.

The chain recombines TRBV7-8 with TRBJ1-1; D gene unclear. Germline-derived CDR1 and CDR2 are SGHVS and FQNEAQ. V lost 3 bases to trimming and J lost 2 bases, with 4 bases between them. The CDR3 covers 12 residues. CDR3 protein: CASSLVNTEAFF. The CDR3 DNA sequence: TGTGCCAGCAGCTTGGTCAACACTGAAGCTTTCTTT.

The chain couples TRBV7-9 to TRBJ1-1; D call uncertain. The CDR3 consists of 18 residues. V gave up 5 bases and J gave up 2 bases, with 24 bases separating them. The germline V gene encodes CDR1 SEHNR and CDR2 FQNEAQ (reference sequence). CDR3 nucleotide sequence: TGTGCCAGCAGCCCCGTTTATGACTTCTCTGGGAAAAACACTGAAGCTTTCTTT. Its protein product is CASSPVYDFSGKNTEAFF.

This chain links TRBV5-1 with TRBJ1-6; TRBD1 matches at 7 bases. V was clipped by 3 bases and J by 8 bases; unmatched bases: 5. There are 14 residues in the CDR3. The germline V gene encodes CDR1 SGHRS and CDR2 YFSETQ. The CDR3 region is CASSSRTGDSPLHF. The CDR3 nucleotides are TGCGCCAGCAGCTCGAGGACAGGTGATTCACCCCTCCACTTT.